Listed below are T cell receptor beta chains from one sample, sequenced in a study of control samples from healthy donors and cancer patients. Method: immunoSEQ multiplex PCR; TCRdb's copy keeps in-frame clones and lacks some. Altogether approximately 87,000 clones are present, approximately 86% being singletons, with the ten largest covering 1.3%. The sample consisted of blood. The receptors originated from a woman aged 45-60 years in good health. Both conserved end residues are part of each CDR3. The order of the fields is clone size, D gene, J gene, V gene, CDR3 DNA, CDR3 protein. D genes are given only for firm matches. Clone size appears in some rows only: once, few, many, or a class for an expanded clone.

>-|TRBD1|TRBJ1-1|TRBV3-1/TRBV3-2
TGTGCCAGCAGCCGGCGACAGGGGGCAGGGAACACTGAAGCTTTCTTT
CASSRRQGAGNTEAFF
>-|TRBD2|TRBJ2-1|TRBV19
TGTGCCAGTAGTATAGTCCCCCTCGGCGGGGGGGGGTCCTACAATGAGCAGTTCTTC
CASSIVPLGGGGSYNEQFF
>-|-|TRBJ1-2|TRBV27
TGTGCCAGCAGTCCGAACAGGTTTGGCTATGGCTACACCTTC
CASSPNRFGYGYTF
>few|-|TRBJ2-1|TRBV4-3
TGCGCCAGCAGCCGCCTTGTTGGGTCTTCGGACCATGAGCAGTTCTTC
CASSRLVGSSDHEQFF
>-|-|TRBJ1-6|TRBV7-9
TGTGCCAGCAGCCCCCCCGGGGTCGTCTATAATTCACCCCTCCACTTT
CASSPPGVVYNSPLHF
>-|TRBD2|TRBJ2-5|TRBV9
TGTGCCAGCAGCGTAGGGGTAAGGACTAGCGGCCAAGAGACCCAGTACTTC
CASSVGVRTSGQETQYF
>-|-|TRBJ1-1|TRBV7-9
TGTGCCAGCAGCTTAGCAAGGACAGCTGAAGCTTTCTTT
CASSLARTAEAFF
>-|-|TRBJ1-4|TRBV5-4
TGTGCCAGCATGTCAAGGGAGACCGAAAAACTGTTTTTT
CASMSRETEKLFF
>-|TRBD1|TRBJ2-3|TRBV28
TGTGCCAGCAGTAACAGGGGGCGGTCGTCCACAGATACGCAGTATTTT
CASSNRGRSSTDTQYF
>-|-|TRBJ2-2|TRBV9
TGTGCCAGCAGCGTATTACCCGTGGGAGAGACAGGTACCGGGGAGCTGTTTTTT
CASSVLPVGETGTGELFF
>-|TRBD2|TRBJ2-5|TRBV3-1/TRBV3-2
TGTGCCAGCAGCCCGGGACTAGCGGGAGGAGAGACCCAGTACTTC
CASSPGLAGGETQYF
>-|-|TRBJ2-7|TRBV4-3
TGCGCCAGCAGCCAGGTTTTGGACAGCTCCTACGAGCAGTACTTC
CASSQVLDSSYEQYF
>-|-|TRBJ2-5|TRBV7-2
TGTGCCAGCAGCTTAGCTCGAAGCGACGAGACCCAGTACTTC
CASSLARSDETQYF
>-|TRBD2|TRBJ2-5|TRBV28
TGTGCCAGCAGTTTGCAGGGTCTGGGTAGCGGGAAAGAGACCCAGTACTTC
CASSLQGLGSGKETQYF
>-|-|TRBJ1-2|TRBV28
TGTGCCAGTACAGGGATTAACTATGGCTACACCTTC
CASTGINYGYTF
>-|-|TRBJ1-2|TRBV7-2
TGTGCCAGCAGCCCTGGCAGCTGGAACTATGGCTACACCTTC
CASSPGSWNYGYTF
>-|-|TRBJ2-3|TRBV5-1
TGCGCCAGCAGCTTTGGGGGTCCTAGCACAGATACGCAGTATTTT
CASSFGGPSTDTQYF
>once|-|TRBJ2-1|TRBV7-2
TGTGCCAGCAGCTTAGCGGGATGGCAGGGTAGCAATGAGCAGTTCTTC
CASSLAGWQGSNEQFF
>-|-|TRBJ2-2|TRBV21-1
TGTGCCAGCAGCTGCCCGGGACACAAAAACACCGGGGAGCTGTTTTTT
CASSCPGHKNTGELFF
>-|-|TRBJ1-2|TRBV18
TGTGCCAGCTCACCCTCAGCCAACAGCTATGGCTACACCTTC
CASSPSANSYGYTF
>once|TRBD1|TRBJ2-7|TRBV7-2
TGTGCCAGCAGCTCGAAGGGGGACAGTTTCTACGAGCAGTACTTC
CASSSKGDSFYEQYF
>-|TRBD1|TRBJ1-1|TRBV6-2/TRBV6-3
TGTGCCAGCAGTGACAGGGCCACTGAAGCTTTCTTT
CASSDRATEAFF
>-|-|TRBJ1-2|TRBV2
TGTGCCAGCAGTGTAGCGGGGTGGGGCTACACCTTC
CASSVAGWGYTF
>-|TRBD2|TRBJ2-1|TRBV9
TGTGCCAGCAGCGTAGATCTAGCGGGGGCTTACAATGAGCAGTTCTTC
CASSVDLAGAYNEQFF
>-|-|TRBJ2-3|TRBV7-2
TGTGCCAGCAGCCTCCCCAGCACAGATACGCAGTATTTT
CASSLPSTDTQYF
>once|TRBD2|TRBJ2-7|TRBV6-5
TGTGCCAGCTCACGGGGGGTCGAAGCCACTTACGAGCAGTACTTC
CASSRGVEATYEQYF
>-|-|TRBJ2-4|TRBV20-1
TGCAGTGCTAGAAAAACCGGCATTCAGTACTTC
CSARKTGIQYF
>-|TRBD1|TRBJ2-3|TRBV18
TGTGCCAGCTCACCGAGGGGGCAAGGCACAGATACGCAGTATTTT
CASSPRGQGTDTQYF
>-|TRBD1|TRBJ2-5|TRBV4-1
TGCGCCAGCAGCCATCACGGGACAGGTCAAGAGACCCAGTACTTC
CASSHHGTGQETQYF
>-|TRBD2|TRBJ2-1|TRBV7-3
TGTGCCAGCAGCTTTCGCGGGGGGGCCGAAAACAATGAGCAGTTCTTC
CASSFRGGAENNEQFF
>-|-|TRBJ2-1|TRBV7-2
TGTGCCAGCAGCCGCGACGGGGGACAGCCGCCTTTCTTC
CASSRDGGQPPFF
>few|-|TRBJ2-2|TRBV25-1
TGTGCCAGCAGTTTGTCGGCTATTAACACCGGGGAGCTGTTTTTT
CASSLSAINTGELFF